Listed below are T cell receptor beta chains from one sample, sequenced in a study of blood T cell repertoires in COVID-19. Clones were sequenced by immunoSEQ multiplex PCR, and TCRdb holds only the in-frame ones, with some missing. Found here are 90,000 to 120,000 clones, approximately 92% of them singletons; the top ten hold 5.7%. The sample consisted of peripheral blood. Every receptor here comes from a man aged 65-85 years with acute or convalescent COVID-19. Both conserved end residues are part of each CDR3. D genes are given only for firm matches. The listing skips clone size in some rows; elsewhere it reads once, few, many or a size class.

NA,NA,TRBJ2-3,TRBV12-3/TRBV12-4,13,CASSFDGSGTQYF,TGTGCCAGCAGTTTTGATGGTTCCGGTACGCAGTATTTT
NA,NA,TRBJ2-7,TRBV5-1,13,CASSGQVSYEQYF,TGCGCCAGCAGCGGGCAGGTCTCCTACGAGCAGTACTTC
once,NA,TRBJ2-1,TRBV27,14,CASSPPPGNNEQFF,TGTGCCAGCAGTCCACCACCAGGGAACAATGAGCAGTTCTTC
NA,NA,TRBJ1-1,TRBV19,15,CASSAPGGLNTEAFF,TGTGCCAGTAGTGCCCCAGGAGGGTTGAACACTGAAGCTTTCTTT
NA,NA,TRBJ1-1,TRBV7-3,14,CASSPSRVNTEAFF,TGTGCCAGCAGCCCTTCACGAGTGAACACTGAAGCTTTCTTT
NA,NA,TRBJ1-6,TRBV28,14,CASLRQAYNSPLHF,TGTGCCAGCCTTAGACAGGCTTATAATTCACCCCTCCACTTT
NA,NA,TRBJ2-5,TRBV6-2/TRBV6-3,14,CASSYYSIQETQYF,TGTGCCAGCAGTTACTACAGTATTCAAGAGACCCAGTACTTC
few,TRBD1,TRBJ2-7,TRBV5-1,14,CASSAGTGEREQYF,TGCGCCAGCAGCGCCGGGACAGGGGAGCGCGAGCAGTACTTC
NA,NA,TRBJ1-2,TRBV4-1,14,CASSQVGGLDGYTF,TGCGCCAGCAGCCAAGTCGGCGGTTTGGATGGCTACACCTTC
NA,TRBD2,TRBJ2-5,TRBV10-3,15,CAISDISSGQETQYF,TGTGCCATCAGTGACATCTCTAGCGGCCAAGAGACCCAGTACTTC
NA,TRBD1,TRBJ2-7,TRBV4-3,19,CASSQDQGTGSSLSYEQYF,TGCGCCAGCAGCCAAGATCAAGGGACAGGGAGCTCTCTTTCCTACGAGCAGTACTTC
NA,NA,TRBJ1-5,TRBV3-1/TRBV3-2,13,CASSQGQNQPQHF,TGTGCCAGCAGCCAAGGACAGAATCAGCCCCAGCATTTT
NA,NA,TRBJ2-2,TRBV11-3,13,CASSPTRRGELFF,TGTGCCAGCAGCCCGACCCGGAGAGGGGAGCTGTTTTTT
NA,NA,TRBJ2-3,TRBV10-1,12,CASSESNPRQYF,TGCGCCAGCAGTGAGTCGAACCCGCGACAGTATTTT